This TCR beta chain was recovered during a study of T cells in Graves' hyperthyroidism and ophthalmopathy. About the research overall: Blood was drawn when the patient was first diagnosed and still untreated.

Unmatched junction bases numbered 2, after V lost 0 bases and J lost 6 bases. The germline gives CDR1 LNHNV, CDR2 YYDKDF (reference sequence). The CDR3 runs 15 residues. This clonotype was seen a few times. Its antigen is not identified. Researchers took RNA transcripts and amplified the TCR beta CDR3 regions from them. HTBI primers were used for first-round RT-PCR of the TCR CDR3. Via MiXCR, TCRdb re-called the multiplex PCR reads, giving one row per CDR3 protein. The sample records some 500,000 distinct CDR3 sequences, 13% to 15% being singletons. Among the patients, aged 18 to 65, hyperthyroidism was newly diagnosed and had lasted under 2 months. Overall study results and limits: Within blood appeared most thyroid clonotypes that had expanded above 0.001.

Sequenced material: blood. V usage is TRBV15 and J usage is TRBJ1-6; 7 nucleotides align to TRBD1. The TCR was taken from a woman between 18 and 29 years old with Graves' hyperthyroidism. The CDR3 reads CATSREGTVNSPLHF. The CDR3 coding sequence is TGTGCCACCAGCAGAGAAGGGACAGTTAATTCACCCCTCCACTTT.